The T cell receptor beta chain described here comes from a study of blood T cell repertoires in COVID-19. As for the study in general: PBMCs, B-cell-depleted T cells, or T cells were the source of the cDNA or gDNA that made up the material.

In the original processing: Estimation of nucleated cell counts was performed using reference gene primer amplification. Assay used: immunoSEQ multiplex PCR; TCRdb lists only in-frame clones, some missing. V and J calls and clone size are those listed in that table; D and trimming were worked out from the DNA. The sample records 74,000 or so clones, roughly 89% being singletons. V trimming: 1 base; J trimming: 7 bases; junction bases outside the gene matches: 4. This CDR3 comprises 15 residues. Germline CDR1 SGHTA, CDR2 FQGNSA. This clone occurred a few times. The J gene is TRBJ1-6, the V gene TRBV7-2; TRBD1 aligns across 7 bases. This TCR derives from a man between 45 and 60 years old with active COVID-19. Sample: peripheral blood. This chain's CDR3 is CASSLGDSQNSPLHF. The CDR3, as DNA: TGTGCCAGCAGCTTAGGGGACAGTCAGAATTCACCCCTCCACTTT.